This T cell receptor (beta chain) appears in the sequencing data of a study of shared clonotypes between healthy human individuals. Study-wide findings and caveats: Generally, naive subsets came out with larger estimated richness than memory subsets.

Comments on this clone: Its antigen is currently unknown.

Sequencing used immunoSEQ multiplex PCR; TCRdb keeps in-frame clones, though not all of them. The profile shows 500,000 or so clones, 95% to 96% of them singletons. The sequenced sample consisted of naive CD4+ T cells sorted from blood. The subset: CD45RA+ positively selected. The TCR sequence derives from a woman in her thirties in good health.

The CDR3 loop reads CASSPGRPAFF. The CDR3 DNA follows: TGTGCCAGCAGCCCAGGGCGGCCCGCTTTCTTT. The chain employs TRBV13 and TRBJ1-1; perhaps TRBD1 as D (5 bases). CDR3 length: 11 residues. V was shortened by 5 bases and J by 11 bases, with 12 bases between the two germline ends. Germline-derived CDR1 and CDR2 are PRHDT and FYEKMQ (reference sequence).